This record looks at one T cell receptor beta chain sequence and its context. This specimen belongs to a study of CD8+ T cells in alopecia areata. Germline CDR1 reads PRHDT; CDR2 reads FYEKMQ (reference sequence). This CDR3 is 15 amino acids long. After removal of 5 bases from V and 5 bases from J, the junction contained 5 bases not matched to a gene. cDNA serving as the sequencing template came from extracted, reverse transcribed RNA. Data came from immunoSEQ multiplex PCR; TCRdb stores just in-frame clones and leaves some out. The sample yields about 110,000 clones, approximately 59% seen once. The sequence derives from a human donor in good health. Sequences were obtained from CD8+ T cells sorted from blood. The chain carries TRBV13 and TRBJ2-1, with TRBD2 identical over 11 bases. In nucleotides, the CDR3 is TGTGCCAGCAGCACCGGACTAGCGGGCAACAATGAGCAGTTCTTC. It is translated as CASSTGLAGNNEQFF.